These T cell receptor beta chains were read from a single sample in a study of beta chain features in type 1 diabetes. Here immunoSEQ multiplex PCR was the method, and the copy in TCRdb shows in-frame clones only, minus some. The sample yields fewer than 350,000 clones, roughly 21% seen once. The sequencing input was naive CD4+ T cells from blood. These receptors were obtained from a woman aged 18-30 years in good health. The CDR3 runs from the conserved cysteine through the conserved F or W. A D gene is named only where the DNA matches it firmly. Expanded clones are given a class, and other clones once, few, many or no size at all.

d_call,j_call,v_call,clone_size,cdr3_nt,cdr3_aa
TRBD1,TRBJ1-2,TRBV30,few,TGTGCCTGCCCCCAGACAGGGAACTATGGCTACACCTTC,CACPQTGNYGYTF
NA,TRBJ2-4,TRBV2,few,TGTGCCAGCAGAAGAGGTGAAAACATTCAGTACTTC,CASRRGENIQYF
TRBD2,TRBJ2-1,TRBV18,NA,TGTGCCAGCTCACCCGGGACTAGCGGAGACAATGAGCAGTTCTTC,CASSPGTSGDNEQFF
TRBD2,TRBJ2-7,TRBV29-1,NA,TGCAGCGTCAGACATACTAGCGGTGTGAGCTCCTACGAGCAGTACTTC,CSVRHTSGVSSYEQYF
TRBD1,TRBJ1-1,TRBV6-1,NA,TGTGCCAGCAGTGGTGGATTTCGGGACAGCGGACACACTGAAGCTTTCTTT,CASSGGFRDSGHTEAFF
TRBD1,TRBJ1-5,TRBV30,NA,TGTGCCTGGGGAATGACAGGGGGAAATCAGCCCCAGCATTTT,CAWGMTGGNQPQHF
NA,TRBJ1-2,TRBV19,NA,TGTGCCAGTAGTCCCGACAAGATCTATGGCTACACCTTC,CASSPDKIYGYTF
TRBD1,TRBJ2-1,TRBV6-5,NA,TGTGCCAGCAGTTCTGGACAGGGCTACTACAATGAGCAGTTCTTC,CASSSGQGYYNEQFF
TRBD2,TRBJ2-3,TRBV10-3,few,TGTGCCATCAGACACGGACTAGCGGGAGGACCCAACACAGATACGCAGTATTTT,CAIRHGLAGGPNTDTQYF
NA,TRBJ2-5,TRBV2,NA,TGTGCCAGCAGTGAAAGGGGTGGAGAGACCCAGTACTTC,CASSERGGETQYF
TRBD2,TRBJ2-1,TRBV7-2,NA,TGTGCCAGCAGCTTTCCTAGGGGTAGCGGGAGGGATGTCAATGAGCAGTTCTTC,CASSFPRGSGRDVNEQFF
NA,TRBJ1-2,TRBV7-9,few,TGTGCCAGCTCCTACCGCGGCAGTAGCGATGGCTACACCTTC,CASSYRGSSDGYTF
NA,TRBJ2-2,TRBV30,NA,TGTGCCTGGAGTGTACGGGTTGCCGGGGAGCTGTTTTTT,CAWSVRVAGELFF
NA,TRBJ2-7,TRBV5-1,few,TGCGCCAGCAGCTTGGCCGGCGGGAACGAGCAGTACTTC,CASSLAGGNEQYF
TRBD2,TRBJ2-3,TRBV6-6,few,TGTGCCAGCACAAAAAGGGAGGGAGGGACAGATACGCAGTATTTT,CASTKREGGTDTQYF
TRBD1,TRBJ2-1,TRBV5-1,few,TGCGCCAGCAGCTTGGGGGACAGCTACAATGAGCAGTTCTTC,CASSLGDSYNEQFF
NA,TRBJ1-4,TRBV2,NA,TGTGCCAGCAGTGATGTCGGGAGACAACAAAAACTGTTTTTT,CASSDVGRQQKLFF
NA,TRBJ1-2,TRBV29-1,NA,TGCAGCGTTGAAACCCTCCTACAGGGACCCTATGGCTACACCTTC,CSVETLLQGPYGYTF
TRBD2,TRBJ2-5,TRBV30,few,TGTGCCTGGAGTGTGACTAGCGGGAGGAAGGAGACCCAGTACTTC,CAWSVTSGRKETQYF
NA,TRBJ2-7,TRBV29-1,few,TGCAGCGTTCAAACCCTTACGGGAGCTTTTCACGAGCAGTACTTC,CSVQTLTGAFHEQYF
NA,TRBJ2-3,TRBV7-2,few,TGTGCCAGCAGTTCCGGGGGGCCTTCCACAGATACGCAGTATTTT,CASSSGGPSTDTQYF
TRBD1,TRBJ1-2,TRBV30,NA,TGTGCCTGCCATGGGACAGGGCGGGGCTACACCTTC,CACHGTGRGYTF
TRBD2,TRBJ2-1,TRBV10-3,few,TGTGCCACCAAGTCAGGTAGCGGGGAGAACAATGAGCAGTTCTTC,CATKSGSGENNEQFF
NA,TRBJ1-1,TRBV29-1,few,TGCAGCGTTGAAGATTGGCAGGATGGTCGGTTCTTT,CSVEDWQDGRFF
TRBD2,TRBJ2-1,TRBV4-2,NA,TGTGCCAGCAGCCAAGATGTGGGACGGGAGGGCCCTTACAATGAGCAGTTCTTC,CASSQDVGREGPYNEQFF
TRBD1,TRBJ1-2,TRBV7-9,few,TGTGCCAGCAGCGCGGGACAGGGAGTCGACTATGGCTACACCTTC,CASSAGQGVDYGYTF
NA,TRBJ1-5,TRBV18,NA,TGTGCCAGCTCACTGACAGATTATAGCAATCAGCCCCAGCATTTT,CASSLTDYSNQPQHF
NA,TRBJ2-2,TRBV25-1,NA,TGTGCCAGCAGTCCTTCGACAGCCCGCAACACCGGGGAGCTGTTTTTT,CASSPSTARNTGELFF
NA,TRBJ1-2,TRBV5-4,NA,TGTGCCAGCAGCCCGGACAAGGACTATGGCTACACCTTC,CASSPDKDYGYTF